One and the same sample provided the 4 T cell receptor beta chains below, sequenced in a study of blood T cell repertoires in COVID-19. TCRdb keeps only in-frame clones here, not all; method: immunoSEQ multiplex PCR. The sample has 250,000 to 300,000 clones, around 90% seen once; the top ten hold approximately 3.3%. Sequenced sample: peripheral blood. These receptors were collected from a woman in her forties with acute or convalescent COVID-19.

The chain recombines TRBV6-5 with TRBJ1-3; no firm D call. Trimming took 6 bases from V and 2 from J, leaving 11 bases between them. This CDR3 has 14 amino acids. Germline V lookup: CDR1 MNHEY, CDR2 SVGAGI. The CDR3 DNA is TGTGCCAGCAGGAAGGAGGGTGCTGGAAACACCATATATTTT. Its protein product is CASRKEGAGNTIYF.

The chain carries TRBV7-9 and TRBJ2-7, with a possible D match to TRBD2 (5 bases). The CDR3 length is 13 residues. Per germline, CDR1 SEHNR and CDR2 FQNEAQ (reference sequence). Trimming cost V 1 base and J 3 bases, with 7 bases left between them. CDR3 region: CASSLVGVYEQYV. DNA for the CDR3: TGTGCCAGCAGCTTAGTCGGGGTCTACGAGCAGTACGTC.

V is TRBV6-5 and J is TRBJ1-3; D is undetermined. V lost 7 bases to trimming and J lost 8 bases, with 21 bases between them. This CDR3 has 15 residues. Germline lookup yields CDR1 MNHEY and CDR2 SVGAGI. DNA for the CDR3: TGTGCCAGCACCTTCGTTCGGCAAGAGGAACACACCATATATTTT. Protein product: CASTFVRQEEHTIYF.

Notes on this clone: Other DNA sequences in the same sample also yield this CDR3. This sequence joins TRBV5-6 and TRBJ1-1; 10 bases align to TRBD1. Germline V lookup: CDR1 SGHDT, CDR2 YYEEEE. The V and J ends lost 0 bases and 5 bases, in that order; junction bases with no gene match: 1. CDR3 length: 14 residues. The DNA of the CDR3 is TGTGCCAGCAGCTTGGGGACAGGGGGGACTGAAGCTTTCTTT. This gives the protein CASSLGTGGTEAFF.